Presented here are 25 T cell receptor beta chains from one specimen sequenced in a study of blood T cell repertoires in COVID-19. Sequenced by immunoSEQ multiplex PCR; TCRdb stores in-frame clones only, minus some. The sample yields 140,000 or so clones, around 82% seen once. The source material was peripheral blood. The receptors shown here come from a human donor in a cohort sampled during active COVID-19.

This clone was observed once. This CDR3 fails to terminate in the conserved phenylalanine or tryptophan, so it likely reflects a read error. It is unclear where the CDR3 begins or ends on the DNA, so no DNA is shown, and the CDR3 is as TCRdb lists it. The rearrangement links TRBV21-1 to TRBJ2-7; TRBD1, as called in the table, went unchecked against the DNA. TRBV21-1 is given as a pseudogene. 12 amino acids form the CDR3, both terminal residues included. The CDR3 protein is CASRSRDRGLER.

This rearrangement joins TRBV10-3 to TRBJ2-3, with D tentatively TRBD1 (6 bases). With 4 bases removed from V and 4 bases from J, the gap between germline ends came to 9 bases. Germline V gene sequence: CDR1 ENHRY, CDR2 SYGVKD. This CDR3 spans 13 amino acids. The CDR3 bases are TGTGCCATCAGTGGATCAGGGGCAGATACGCAGTATTTT. Translated: CAISGSGADTQYF.

This rearrangement joins TRBV11-3 to TRBJ2-3, with 7 bases that match TRBD2. V trimming: 4 bases; J trimming: 5 bases; junction bases outside the gene matches: 12. Germline lookup yields CDR1 SGHNT and CDR2 YENEEA. This CDR3 region has 16 residues. CDR3 DNA sequence: TGTGCCAGCAGCTCTGGGCGGGGGTCAAACAGAGATACGCAGTATTTT. It specifies CASSSGRGSNRDTQYF. Looking up the rest from reference TRBV11-3 and TRBJ2-3 gives the full variable domain: EAGVVQSPRYKIIEKKQPVAFWCNPISGHNTLYWYLQNLGQGPELLIRYENEEAVDDSQLPKDRFSAERLKGVDSTLKIQPAELGDSAVYLCASSSGRGSNRDTQYFGPGTRLTVL.

The count of this clone is one. V usage is TRBV14 and J usage is TRBJ1-1; 9 bases map to TRBD1. The CDR3 loop spans 14 amino acids. The V and J ends lost 3 bases and 7 bases, in that order; junction bases with no gene match: 6. Germline-derived CDR1 and CDR2 are SGHDN and FVKESK. CDR3 sequence: CASSHHRGLVEAFF. CDR3 coding DNA: TGTGCCAGCAGCCACCACAGGGGGCTCGTTGAAGCTTTCTTT.

V usage is TRBV5-8 and J usage is TRBJ1-5; D remains unclear. V lost 0 bases and J 5 bases, leaving 12 bases between the germline ends. Looked up from germline, CDR1 is SGHTS and CDR2 is YDEGEE. The CDR3 consists of 15 residues. CDR3 amino acids: CASSLEGLRDQPQHF. The CDR3 DNA reads as TGTGCCAGCAGCTTGGAAGGACTGAGAGATCAGCCCCAGCATTTT. The full variable domain, rest sourced from reference TRBV5-8 and TRBJ1-5, is EAGVTQSPTHLIKTRGQQATLRCSPISGHTSVYWYQQALGLGLQFLLWYDEGEERNRGNFPPRFSGRQFPNYSSELNVNALELEDSALYLCASSLEGLRDQPQHFGDGTRLSIL.

V is TRBV10-3 and J is TRBJ2-7; the match to TRBD2 covers 13 bases. The CDR3 runs 13 residues. Losses at the gene ends were 10 bases for V and 4 bases for J; bases not matched to a gene: 4. Germline CDR1 ENHRY, CDR2 SYGVKD. CDR3 region: CATTSGGGYEQYF. CDR3 DNA sequence: TGTGCCACCACTAGCGGGGGGGGGTACGAGCAGTACTTC.

The rearrangement links TRBV28 to TRBJ2-1; 7 nucleotides align to TRBD2. J was trimmed by 8 bases and V by 6 bases; bases with no gene match: 13. Germline loops: CDR1 MDHEN, CDR2 SYDVKM. CDR3 length equals 15 residues. CDR3 sequence reads: CASSRKRGPPYEQFF. DNA of the CDR3: TGTGCCAGCAGCCGAAAGCGGGGACCCCCCTATGAGCAGTTCTTC.

This chain links TRBV9 with TRBJ1-6; D unresolved. V was clipped by 0 bases and J by 10 bases, with 14 bases between them. Germline V gives CDR1 SGDLS, CDR2 YYNGEE. This CDR3 region has 15 residues. CDR3 nucleotide sequence: TGTGCCAGCAGCGTAGTAGGAGGTTCGGGATCACCCCTCCACTTT. It yields the protein CASSVVGGSGSPLHF.

The chain employs TRBV7-2 and TRBJ2-6, with 7 bases matching TRBD1. With 1 base clipped from V and 3 bases from J, the junction kept 9 bases outside the gene matches. Germline CDR1 reads SGHTA; CDR2 reads FQGNSA. This CDR3 has 18 residues. In nucleotides, the CDR3 is TGTGCCAGCAGCTTAGGAACAGGGGAATTGGTTGGGGCCAACGTCCTGACTTTC. The encoded protein is CASSLGTGELVGANVLTF.

The chain employs TRBV2 and TRBJ1-2; D remains ambiguous. CDR3 length: 13 amino acids. V gave up 5 bases and J gave up 4 bases, with 11 bases separating them. The V gene's germline CDR1 is SNHLY and CDR2 FYNNEI. CDR3 coding DNA: TGTGCCAGCAGTAAGATACGGGGCTATGGCTACACCTTC. Its translation: CASSKIRGYGYTF.

Concerning this clone itself: The germline gene is not matched at one end of the junction; a read error may be the cause. The chain recombines TRBV6-1 with TRBJ2-7; D is unresolved. Per the germline V gene, CDR1 is MNHNS and CDR2 is SASEGT. The CDR3 runs 15 residues. The CDR3 DNA follows: TGTGCCAGCAGCGAAGTATACTCATCGGCAGGCGAGCAGTACTTC. This codes for CASSEVYSSAGEQYF.

The rearrangement uses TRBV2 and TRBJ2-7, with D perhaps matching TRBD2 (6 bases). CDR1 is SNHLY and CDR2 is FYNNEI in the germline V gene. Trimming left V 8 bases short and J 6 bases short, with 11 bases between. The CDR3 has 11 residues. The CDR3 nucleotides read TGTGCCAGCCGGGCGGGGCCCGAGCAGTACTTC. Amino acid sequence: CASRAGPEQYF.

The V call is TRBV2, the J call TRBJ1-5, with D uncertain. Trimming shortened V by 6 bases and J by 7 bases, and 10 bases separated the two germline ends. The CDR3 is 12 amino acids. Germline CDR1 is SNHLY and CDR2 is FYNNEI. CDR3 in DNA: TGTGCCAGCAGGCTATCCCCCCAGCCCCAGCATTTT. Translating gives CASRLSPQPQHF.

This clone was detected only once. J is TRBJ1-2 and V is TRBV5-6, with TRBD1 matching over 9 bases. Germline CDR1 SGHDT, CDR2 YYEEEE. V dropped 5 bases and J dropped 9; count of bases not matched to a gene: 11. The CDR3 is 14 amino acids. For the CDR3, the DNA is TGTGCCAGCAGTTCCCGGGACAGGGCTTCTCGCTACACCTTC. Encoded protein: CASSSRDRASRYTF.

This clone showed up just a few times. The rearrangement joins TRBV2 to TRBJ1-5, with 12 bases matching TRBD1. V gave up 6 bases and J gave up 1 base; unmatched junction bases: 1. The length of the CDR3 is 15 residues. The germline CDR1 and CDR2 sequences are SNHLY and FYNNEI. The DNA for the CDR3 is TGTGCCAGCAGGGGACAGGGGGCGAGCAATCAGCCCCAGCATTTT. Its translation is CASRGQGASNQPQHF. Together with reference TRBV2 and TRBJ1-5, the CDR3 gives the full variable domain: EPEVTQTPSHQVTQMGQEVILRCVPISNHLYFYWYRQILGQKVEFLVSFYNNEISEKSEIFDDQFSVERPDGSNFTLKIRSTKLEDSAMYFCASRGQGASNQPQHFGDGTRLSIL.

The chain uses TRBV29-1 and TRBJ2-7, with D tentatively TRBD2 (6 bases). This CDR3 spans 14 amino acids. Trimming stripped 5 bases from V and 5 bases from J, with 19 bases between. From germline, CDR1 is SQVTM and CDR2 ANQGSEA. CDR3 nucleotides: TGCAGCGTTCATTCGGGACGGAGGGGCGACGAGCAGTACTTC. Translated: CSVHSGRRGDEQYF.

V gene TRBV11-2 combines with J gene TRBJ2-1; 13 bases are shared with TRBD2. Germline assignment: CDR1 SGHAT and CDR2 FQNNGV. V lost 2 bases, J lost 9 bases, and 7 bases stayed unmatched. The CDR3 extends over 16 amino acids. In DNA, the CDR3 is TGTGCCAGCAGCTTACTCAGGACTAGCGGGGGAGGTGAGCAGTTCTTC. The encoded protein is CASSLLRTSGGGEQFF.

The chain has TRBV3-1 (or the pseudogene TRBV3-2) and TRBJ1-1, with D uncertain. This CDR3 is built from 13 residues. Germline values: CDR1 LGHDT, CDR2 YNNKEL (reference sequence). Between the trimmed V and J ends, which lost 5 bases and 5 bases, there was a span of 12 bases. CDR3 sequence reads: CASSLGGWTEAFF. CDR3 bases: TGTGCCAGCAGCTTAGGAGGGTGGACTGAAGCTTTCTTT.

The chain carries TRBV5-5 and TRBJ1-2, with D possibly TRBD1 on 5 matching bases. Trimming took off 1 base at V and 8 bases at J, with 21 bases between the two ends. Germline V gene lookup returns CDR1 SGHKS and CDR2 YYEKEE (reference sequence). The CDR3 is made up of 16 amino acids. CDR3 nucleotides: TGTGCCAGCAGCTTGAGGTCTGGAGGGGACTACGAAGGCTACACCTTC. Amino acids: CASSLRSGGDYEGYTF.

The rearrangement links TRBV7-9 to TRBJ2-7; 8 bases align to TRBD1. V dropped 5 bases and J dropped 7; count of bases not matched to a gene: 13. The V gene's germline CDR1 is SEHNR and CDR2 FQNEAQ (reference sequence). The CDR3 extends over 15 amino acids. For the CDR3, the DNA is TGTGCCAGCAGCACTTATGGTGGACAGGGAGGAGAGCAGTACTTC. It translates to CASSTYGGQGGEQYF.

The rearrangement uses TRBV27 and TRBJ2-1, with TRBD2 matching 16 bases. V dropped 2 bases and J dropped 0; count of bases not matched to a gene: 4. The CDR3 runs to 19 residues. Germline CDR1 and CDR2: MNHEY and SMNVEV (reference sequence). CDR3 in amino acids: CASSLLGTSGGASYNEQFF. The CDR3 region has the DNA TGTGCCAGCAGTTTACTAGGGACTAGCGGGGGGGCCTCCTACAATGAGCAGTTCTTC.

This clone was seen just once. Because the CDR3's place on the DNA is in doubt, the DNA is left out and the CDR3 is given as listed by TCRdb. The V call is TRBV24-1, the J call TRBJ2-4; the table gives TRBD1 as D, unverified against the DNA. With termini counted, the CDR3 has 12 amino acids. Looked up from germline, CDR1 is KGHDR and CDR2 is SFDVKD. The CDR3 reads CATSVPGGIQYF.

This clone was seen just once. The rearrangement joins TRBV10-2 to TRBJ2-1; D is perhaps TRBD2 (5 bases). The CDR3 contains 13 residues. Germline loops: CDR1 WSHSY, CDR2 SAAADI. Trimming took off 5 bases at V and 1 base at J, with 6 bases between the two ends. The CDR3 is CASSWESYNEQFF. In nucleotides, the CDR3 is TGCGCCAGCAGTTGGGAGTCCTACAATGAGCAGTTCTTC.

The J gene is TRBJ2-7, the V gene TRBV20-1; TRBD1 might be the D (5 bases). The CDR3 spans 13 residues. Germline CDR1 is DFQATT and CDR2 is SNEGSKA (reference sequence). V was clipped by 3 bases and J by 2 bases, with 11 bases between them. The DNA of the CDR3 is TGCAGTGCTAGTGGAAGGGGCCCCTACGAGCAGTACTTC. Protein: CSASGRGPYEQYF.

This clone came up a few times. The chain carries TRBV9 and TRBJ1-4, with TRBD1 identical over 7 bases. The trim removed 3 bases at V and 2 bases at J, leaving 16 bases unmatched. CDR1 and CDR2 (germline): SGDLS, YYNGEE. The CDR3 is made up of 19 amino acids. The CDR3 region is CASSGTPRQGTITNEKLFF. The CDR3 bases are TGTGCCAGCAGCGGTACGCCTCGACAGGGAACGATTACTAATGAAAAACTGTTTTTT.